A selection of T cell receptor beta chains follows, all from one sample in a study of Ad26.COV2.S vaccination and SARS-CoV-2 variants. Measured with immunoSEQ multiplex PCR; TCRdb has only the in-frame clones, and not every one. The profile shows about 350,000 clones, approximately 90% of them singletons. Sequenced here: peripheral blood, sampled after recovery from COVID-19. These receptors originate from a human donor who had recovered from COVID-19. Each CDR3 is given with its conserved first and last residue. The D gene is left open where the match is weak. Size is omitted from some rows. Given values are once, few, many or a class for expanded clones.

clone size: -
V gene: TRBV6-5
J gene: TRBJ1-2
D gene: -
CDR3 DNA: TGTGCCAGCGCGGCAGGTCAGGTGTTGGTCTATGGCTACACCTTC
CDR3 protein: CASAAGQVLVYGYTF

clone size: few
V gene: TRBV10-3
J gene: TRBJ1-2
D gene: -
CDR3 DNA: TGTGCCACCCACCGAGGGGAGCCTAACTATGGCTACACCTTC
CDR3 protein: CATHRGEPNYGYTF

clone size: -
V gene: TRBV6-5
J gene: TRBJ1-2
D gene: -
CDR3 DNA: TGTGCCAGCAGGATGGGGCAGACCAACTATGGCTACACCTTC
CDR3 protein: CASRMGQTNYGYTF

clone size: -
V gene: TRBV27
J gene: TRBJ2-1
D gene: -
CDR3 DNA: TGTGCCAGCAGTCTTAACGGGGATTTCTATGAGCAGTTCTTC
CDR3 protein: CASSLNGDFYEQFF

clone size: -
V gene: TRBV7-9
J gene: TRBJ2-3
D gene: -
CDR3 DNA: TGTGCCAGCAGCGCCGGGGGCCCGCTGGGCACAGATACGCAGTATTTT
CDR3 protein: CASSAGGPLGTDTQYF

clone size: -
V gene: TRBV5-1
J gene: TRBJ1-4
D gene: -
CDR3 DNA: TGCGCCAGCAGCTTAGGGGACCATAATGAAAAACTGTTTTTT
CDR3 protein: CASSLGDHNEKLFF

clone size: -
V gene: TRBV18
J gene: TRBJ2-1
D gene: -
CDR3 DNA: TGTGCCAGCTCAGTTAAAACAAACGGGAATGAGCAGTTCTTC
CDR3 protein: CASSVKTNGNEQFF

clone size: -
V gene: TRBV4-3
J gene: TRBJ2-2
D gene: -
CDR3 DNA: TGCGCCAGCAGCTCCAGCAGGGTAACCGGGGAGCTGTTTTTT
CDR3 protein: CASSSSRVTGELFF

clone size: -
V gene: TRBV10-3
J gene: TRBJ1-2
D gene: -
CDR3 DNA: TGTGCCATCAGTGTTGAGGCTAACTATGGCTACACCTTC
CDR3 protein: CAISVEANYGYTF

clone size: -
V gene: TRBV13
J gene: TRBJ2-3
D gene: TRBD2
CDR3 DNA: TGTGCCAGCAGCGGCAAAAGGGGACTAGTCACAGATACGCAGTATTTT
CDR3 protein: CASSGKRGLVTDTQYF

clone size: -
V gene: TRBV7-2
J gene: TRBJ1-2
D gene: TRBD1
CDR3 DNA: TGTGCCAGCAGCTTAGGCTTGACAGGGCTGCTCGACACCTTC
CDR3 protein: CASSLGLTGLLDTF

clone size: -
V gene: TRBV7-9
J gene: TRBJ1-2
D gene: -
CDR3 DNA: TGTGCCAGCAGCTTAGGGGCCCCGGTGACCTTC
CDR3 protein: CASSLGAPVTF

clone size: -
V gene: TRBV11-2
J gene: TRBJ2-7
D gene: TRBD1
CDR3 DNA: TGTGCCAGCACCCCGCGTTCAGGGGGCGGAGGCGGCTACGAGCAGTACTTC
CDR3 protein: CASTPRSGGGGGYEQYF

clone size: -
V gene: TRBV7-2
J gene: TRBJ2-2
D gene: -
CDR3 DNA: TGTGCCAGCAGCTTAACGGGGGCCGGCACCGGGGAGCTGTTTTTT
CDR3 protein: CASSLTGAGTGELFF

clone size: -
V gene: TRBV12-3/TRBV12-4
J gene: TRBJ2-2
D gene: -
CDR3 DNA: TGTGCCAGCAGTTACAGAACCGGGGAGCTGTTTTTT
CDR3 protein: CASSYRTGELFF

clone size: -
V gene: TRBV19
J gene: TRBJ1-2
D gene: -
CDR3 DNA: TGTGCCAGTAGTATGAGGGACCCCAATGGCTACACCTTC
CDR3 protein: CASSMRDPNGYTF

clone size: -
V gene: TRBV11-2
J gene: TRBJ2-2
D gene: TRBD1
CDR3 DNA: TGTGCCAGCAGCCTTTATACAGGGGCCGGGAACACCGGGGAGCTGTTTTTT
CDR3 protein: CASSLYTGAGNTGELFF

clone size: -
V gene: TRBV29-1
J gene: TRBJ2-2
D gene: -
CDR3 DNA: TGCAGCGCCGCGATGCACACCGCGAACACCGGGGAGCTGTTTTTT
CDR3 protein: CSAAMHTANTGELFF

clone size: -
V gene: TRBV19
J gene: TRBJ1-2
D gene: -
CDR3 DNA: TGTGCCAGTGGAAAGCTGCTGGAAGACTTCTATGGCTACACCTTC
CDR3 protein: CASGKLLEDFYGYTF

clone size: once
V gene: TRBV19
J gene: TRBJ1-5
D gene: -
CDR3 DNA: TGTGCCAGTAGTGCACCTACAGGGAAGGTCGGCAATCAGCCCCAGCATTTT
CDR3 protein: CASSAPTGKVGNQPQHF

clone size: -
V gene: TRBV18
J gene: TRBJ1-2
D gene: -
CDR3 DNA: TGTGCCAGCTCACCGTCGCGGGGCTATGGCTACACCTTC
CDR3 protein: CASSPSRGYGYTF

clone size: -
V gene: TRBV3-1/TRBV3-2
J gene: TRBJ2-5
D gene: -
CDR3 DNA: TGTGCCAGCAGCCCAGGTCAATCCGGCGGCGGGACCCAGTACTTC
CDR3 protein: CASSPGQSGGGTQYF

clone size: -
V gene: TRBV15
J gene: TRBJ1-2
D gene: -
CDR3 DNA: TGTGCCACCAGCAGACGACCGACAGGTCCGCCATATGGCTACACCTTC
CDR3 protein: CATSRRPTGPPYGYTF

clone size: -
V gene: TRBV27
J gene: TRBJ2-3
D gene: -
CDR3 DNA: TGTGCCAGCAGTTTCCGCTTTTTGGATACGCAGTATTTT
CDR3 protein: CASSFRFLDTQYF

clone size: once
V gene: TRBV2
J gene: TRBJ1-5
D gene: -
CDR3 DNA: TGTGCCAGCAGCCGGCAGCCCCAGCATTTT
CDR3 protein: CASSRQPQHF

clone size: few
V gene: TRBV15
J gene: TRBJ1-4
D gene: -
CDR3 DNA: TGTGCCACCAGCAGACACGTTGCAACTAATGAAAAACTGTTTTTT
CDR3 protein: CATSRHVATNEKLFF

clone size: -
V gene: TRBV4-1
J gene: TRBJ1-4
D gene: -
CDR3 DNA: TGCGCCAGCAGCCGGGAGTTACCCATACCAACTAATGAAAAACTGTTTTTT
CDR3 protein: CASSRELPIPTNEKLFF

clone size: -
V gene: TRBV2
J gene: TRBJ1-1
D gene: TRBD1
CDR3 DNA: TGTGCCAGCAGTATCCAGGGACAGTCCACTGAAGCTTTCTTT
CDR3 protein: CASSIQGQSTEAFF

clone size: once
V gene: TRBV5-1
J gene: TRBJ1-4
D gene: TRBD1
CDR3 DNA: TGCGCCAGCTCTCCCGGGACAGGGAATGAAAAACTGTTTTTT
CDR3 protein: CASSPGTGNEKLFF

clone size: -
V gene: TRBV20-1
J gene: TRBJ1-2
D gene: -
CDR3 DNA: TGCAGTGCTAGTGTAACCCGAGGGGGCTACACCTTC
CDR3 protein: CSASVTRGGYTF

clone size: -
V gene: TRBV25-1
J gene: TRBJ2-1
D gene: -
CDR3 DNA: TGTGCCAGCAGTGAATATAGAATGGTTAATGAGCAGTTCTTC
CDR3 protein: CASSEYRMVNEQFF